Described below is a single TCR beta chain sequence and its context. This sample is drawn from a study of blood T cell repertoires in COVID-19. Overall study: Researchers got acute and convalescent COVID-19 samples from the United States, Italy and Spain. From T cells, B-cell-depleted T cells, or PBMCs came the material, which was cDNA or gDNA.

Seattle patient enrollment occurred during active infection, with longitudinal follow-up thereafter. TCRdb's copy holds only in-frame clones and misses some; the assay was immunoSEQ multiplex PCR. Altogether 220,000 or so clones are present, around 83% being singletons, with the ten largest covering 7.5% to 9.5%. V was cut by 5 bases and J by 4 bases, with 8 bases left in between. This CDR3 region has 12 residues. Looked up from germline, CDR1 is MDHEN and CDR2 is SYDVKM. The sequence was collected from a woman older than 75 with COVID-19, enrolled during active disease. The material sequenced was peripheral blood. The rearrangement links TRBV28 to TRBJ1-2, with D unclear. The CDR3 DNA follows: TGTGCCAGCAGTCCAGATTTCTATGGCTACACCTTC. Translated, it gives CASSPDFYGYTF.